Shown below are 18 T cell receptor beta chains from a single sample sequenced in a study of cytomegalovirus exposure and HLA in healthy donors. The PCR contained 60 Vbeta and 13 Jbeta primers. Assay used: immunoSEQ multiplex PCR; TCRdb lists only in-frame clones, some missing. Of 150,000 to 200,000 clones in the sample, about three quarters were seen once. Sequences were obtained from PBMCs. All receptors come from a woman in her thirties or forties in good health and CMV-seropositive.

V usage is TRBV4-3 and J usage is TRBJ2-5, with 12 nucleotides matching TRBD2. Germline CDR1 is LGHNA and CDR2 is YSLEER. With 1 base clipped from V and 5 bases from J, the junction kept 8 bases outside the gene matches. The CDR3 length is 17 residues. CDR3 loop: CASSQVLAGGPGETQYF. In DNA, the CDR3 is TGCGCCAGCAGCCAAGTGCTAGCGGGGGGGCCCGGGGAGACCCAGTACTTC.

The J gene is TRBJ2-7, the V gene TRBV30, with D unclear. Trimming took 4 bases from V and 5 from J, leaving 12 bases between them. Germline V CDR1 and CDR2: GTSNPN, SVGIG (reference sequence). The CDR3 has 12 amino acids. DNA for the CDR3: TGTGCCTGGACTAGTTTGACGGACGAGCAGTACTTC. This encodes CAWTSLTDEQYF.

The chain uses TRBV27 and TRBJ1-1; D is undetermined. V was pared by 5 bases and J by 3 bases, with 16 bases between. The length of the CDR3 is 15 residues. The germline CDR1 and CDR2 sequences are MNHEY and SMNVEV (reference sequence). In nucleotides, the CDR3 is TGTGCCAGCAGTCGTGTCAGCTTTGAGGACACTGAAGCTTTCTTT. Translated, it gives CASSRVSFEDTEAFF.

This clone was seen a single time. The chain carries TRBV2 and TRBJ1-3; no reliable D call. Germline CDR1 is SNHLY and CDR2 is FYNNEI. CDR3 length equals 13 residues. V shed 7 bases and J shed 4 bases, with 11 bases lying between them. The CDR3 sequence: CASKTLAGNTIYF. CDR3 DNA: TGTGCCAGCAAGACACTTGCGGGAAACACCATATATTTT.

This clone showed up just once. The CDR3 here is CASSERGSGGYDEQFF. The CDR3 DNA follows: TGTGCCAGCAGTGAACGGGGTAGCGGGGGGTACGATGAGCAGTTCTTC. The rearrangement uses TRBV6-1 and TRBJ2-1; 10 nucleotides agree with TRBD2. The V segment lost 2 bases and the J segment 8 bases; nucleotides outside the gene matches: 9. The CDR3 extends over 16 amino acids. Germline V gene sequence: CDR1 MNHNS, CDR2 SASEGT.

The chain is built from TRBV29-1 and TRBJ2-7, with a tentative D call TRBD2 (6 bases). There are 14 residues in the CDR3. The germline V gene has CDR1 SQVTM and CDR2 ANQGSEA. Trimming took off 4 bases at V and 6 bases at J, with 19 bases between the two ends. The CDR3 reads CSVARRESESEQYF. The CDR3 DNA sequence: TGCAGCGTTGCCAGGAGGGAAAGCGAAAGCGAGCAGTACTTC.

The rearrangement joins TRBV28 to TRBJ2-7; 7 positions agree with TRBD1. Germline CDR1 and CDR2: MDHEN and SYDVKM. CDR3 length: 15 residues. The junction had 7 bases not matched to a gene; V was cut back by 1 base and J by 4 bases. The CDR3 is CASSLSLGGAYEQYF. The CDR3 DNA is TGTGCCAGCAGTTTATCCCTAGGGGGCGCGTACGAGCAGTACTTC.

The J gene is TRBJ1-2, the V gene TRBV30, with D unresolved. The CDR3 spans 13 residues. Trimming removed 2 bases from V and 8 bases from J, with 15 bases in between. Germline V gives CDR1 GTSNPN, CDR2 SVGIG (reference sequence). The CDR3 here is CAWSLREGNGYTF. CDR3 sequence (DNA): TGTGCCTGGAGTCTAAGGGAGGGAAACGGCTACACCTTC.

The CDR3: CASSTSVSSTDTQYF. CDR3 in DNA: TGTGCCAGCTCGACTAGCGTTTCAAGCACAGATACGCAGTATTTT. This chain links TRBV18 with TRBJ2-3; TRBD2 matches 8 bases. Trimming at V came to 6 bases and at J to 0 bases, leaving 5 bases not matched to a gene. This CDR3 is built from 15 residues. The germline V gene has CDR1 KGHSH and CDR2 LQKENI.

The V call is TRBV5-4, the J call TRBJ2-7; 8 bases map to TRBD1. The CDR3 totals 16 residues. The V segment lost 0 bases and the J segment 3 bases; nucleotides outside the gene matches: 8. The germline V gene has CDR1 SGHNT and CDR2 YYREEE (reference sequence). CDR3 residues: CASSLEGTGIGYEQYF. DNA of the CDR3: TGTGCCAGCAGCTTGGAGGGGACAGGTATTGGCTACGAGCAGTACTTC.

A note on this clone: One end of the junction fails to match germline, which may point to a read error. The J gene is TRBJ2-5, the V gene TRBV7-7; 9 bases map to TRBD1. This CDR3 comprises 13 residues. Germline CDR1 is SSHAT and CDR2 is FNYEAQ (reference sequence). The CDR3 DNA sequence: TGTGCTAGCAGCTTGGACAGGGGAAAGACCCAGTACTTC. It specifies CASSLDRGKTQYF.

The chain joins TRBV27 to TRBJ2-7; tentative D call: TRBD2 (6 bases). The CDR3 is made up of 14 amino acids. Germline CDR1 is MNHEY and CDR2 is SMNVEV (reference sequence). The V end was cut by 3 bases, the J end by 2 bases, with 11 bases between. CDR3 sequence reads: CASSFGDSTYEQYF. The CDR3 DNA reads as TGTGCCAGCAGTTTCGGGGACTCTACCTACGAGCAGTACTTC.

This chain's CDR3 is CASSVVVAEGEAFF. The DNA for the CDR3 is TGTGCCAGCAGCGTAGTAGTAGCCGAGGGTGAAGCTTTCTTT. The chain is built from TRBV9 and TRBJ1-1; D is unresolved. V was clipped by 0 bases and J by 7 bases, with 13 bases between them. The germline V gene encodes CDR1 SGDLS and CDR2 YYNGEE. This CDR3 has 14 residues.

This clone was picked up a small number of times. The rearrangement joins TRBV11-2 to TRBJ2-3; the D is unclear. Trimming took off 8 bases at V and 6 bases at J, with 6 bases between the two ends. The CDR3 is made up of 10 amino acids. The germline gives CDR1 SGHAT, CDR2 FQNNGV. In nucleotides, the CDR3 is TGTGCCAGCGAGTTCGATACGCAGTATTTT. Translated: CASEFDTQYF.

The table lists this clone with a few counts. Here the CDR3 reads CASTYIGNQPQHF. The DNA of the CDR3 is TGTGCCAGCACTTATATCGGCAATCAGCCCCAGCATTTT. V is TRBV2 and J is TRBJ1-5; D is ambiguous. Trimming shortened V by 7 bases and J by 2 bases, and 9 bases separated the two germline ends. The CDR3 is 13 residues long. In germline, CDR1 is SNHLY, CDR2 FYNNEI.

The chain employs TRBV7-3 and TRBJ2-1; 13 bases are a match to TRBD2. CDR1 is SGHTA and CDR2 is FQGTGA in the germline V gene. The V and J ends lost 5 bases and 4 bases, in that order; junction bases with no gene match: 2. This CDR3 is built from 15 residues. The CDR3, as DNA: TGTGCCAGCAGCCTACTAGCGGGGGGGTACAATGAGCAGTTCTTC. Translation: CASSLLAGGYNEQFF.

J is TRBJ2-7 and V is TRBV27, with D possibly being TRBD2 (5 bases). CDR3 length: 14 residues. Germline V gene sequence: CDR1 MNHEY, CDR2 SMNVEV (reference sequence). Trimming left V 3 bases short and J 2 bases short, with 11 bases between. The DNA for the CDR3 is TGTGCCAGCAGTTTGGCGGGTGAAACCTACGAGCAGTACTTC. It translates to CASSLAGETYEQYF.

V usage is TRBV27 and J usage is TRBJ2-3; 8 bases map to TRBD1. J lost 0 bases, V lost 7 bases, and 6 bases had no gene match. CDR1 MNHEY and CDR2 SMNVEV come from the germline V gene (reference sequence). CDR3 size: 15 residues. The chain's CDR3 is CASTYGQGSTDTQYF. The CDR3 bases are TGTGCCAGCACCTACGGACAGGGTAGCACAGATACGCAGTATTTT.